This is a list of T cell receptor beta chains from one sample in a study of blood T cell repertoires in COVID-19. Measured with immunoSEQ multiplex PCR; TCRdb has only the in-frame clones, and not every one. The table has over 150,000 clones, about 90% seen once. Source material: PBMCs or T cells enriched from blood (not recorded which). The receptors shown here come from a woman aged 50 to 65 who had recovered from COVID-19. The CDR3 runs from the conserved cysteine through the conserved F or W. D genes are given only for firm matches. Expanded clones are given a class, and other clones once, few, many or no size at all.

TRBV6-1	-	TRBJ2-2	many	CASSEQDSWTGELFF
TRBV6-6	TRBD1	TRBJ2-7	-	CASSYAVGQGYEQYF
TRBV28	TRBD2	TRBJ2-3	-	CASSLYSGGTDTQYF
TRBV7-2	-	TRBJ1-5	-	CASSTYSNQPQHF
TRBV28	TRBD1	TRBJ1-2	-	CASTPGQDGYGYTF
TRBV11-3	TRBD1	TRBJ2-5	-	CASSAGTGLGETQYF
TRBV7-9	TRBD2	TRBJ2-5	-	CASSLVAGAKTQYF
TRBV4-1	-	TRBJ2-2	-	CASSQPRERGGELFF
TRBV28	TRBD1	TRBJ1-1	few	CASSFKRDRGSSDTEAFF
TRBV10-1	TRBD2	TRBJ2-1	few	CASSDEQTSGSHDEQFF
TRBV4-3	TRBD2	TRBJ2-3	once	CASSQGISGRASKSTDTQYF
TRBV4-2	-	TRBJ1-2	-	CASSQGTDQRGYTF
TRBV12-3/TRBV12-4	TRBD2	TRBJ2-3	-	CASRITGLETQYF
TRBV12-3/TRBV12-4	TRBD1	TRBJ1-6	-	CASQDRINSPLHF
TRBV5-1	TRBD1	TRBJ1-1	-	CASRLQGIDTEAFF
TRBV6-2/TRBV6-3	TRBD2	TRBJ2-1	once	CASSLGTSGPSYNEQFF
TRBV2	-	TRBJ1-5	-	CASSPKGTLGDQPQHF
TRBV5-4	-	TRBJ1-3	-	CASSLAGNSGNTIYF
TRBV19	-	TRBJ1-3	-	CASSIGAFSGNTIYF
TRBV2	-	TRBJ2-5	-	CASSDASRRDRYF
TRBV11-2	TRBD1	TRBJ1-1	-	CASSPGQGSSPSTEAFF
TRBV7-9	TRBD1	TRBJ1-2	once	CASSRGQGADGYTF
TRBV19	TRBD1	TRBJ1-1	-	CASSIATGTGATEAFF
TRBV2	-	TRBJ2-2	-	CASSAGMGTGELFF
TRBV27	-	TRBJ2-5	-	CASSIKGMRLTGETQYF
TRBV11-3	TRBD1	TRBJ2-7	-	CASSLVTGVIVYEQYF
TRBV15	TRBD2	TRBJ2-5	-	CATSSRSLAGGRETQYF
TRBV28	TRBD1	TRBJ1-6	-	CASSIGTANNSPLHF
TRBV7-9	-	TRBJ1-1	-	CASRGGFEAFF
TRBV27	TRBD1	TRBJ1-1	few	CASSSDREWEAFF
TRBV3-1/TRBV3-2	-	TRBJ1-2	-	CASSQDPRVSGYTF
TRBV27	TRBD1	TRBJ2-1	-	CASSQTGQGWNEQFF
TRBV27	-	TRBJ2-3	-	CASSLGAPADTQYF
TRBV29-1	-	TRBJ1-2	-	CSAGEEGTYGYTF
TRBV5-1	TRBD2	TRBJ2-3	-	CASWDTGTTGKKYF
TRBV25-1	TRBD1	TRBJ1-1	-	CASSVKGATEAFF
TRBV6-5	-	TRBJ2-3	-	CASSPFADTQYF
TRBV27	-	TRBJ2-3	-	CASSRTGPDTQYF
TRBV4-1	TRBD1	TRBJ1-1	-	CASSQGAGGREAFF
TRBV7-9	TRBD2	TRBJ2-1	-	CATTSSLGGGEQFF
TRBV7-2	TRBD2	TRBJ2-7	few	CASSREAGGPYEQYF
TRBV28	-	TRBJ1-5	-	CASSSTPGQGQPQHF
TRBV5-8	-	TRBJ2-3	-	CASSFQGSTDTQYF
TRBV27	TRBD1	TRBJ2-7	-	CASSWDRTYEQYF
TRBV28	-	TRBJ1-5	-	CASSFRGYGRGNQPQHF
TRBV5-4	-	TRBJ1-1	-	CASSLDGRNTEAFF
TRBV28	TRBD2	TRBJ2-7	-	CASSSPPGGAYEQYF
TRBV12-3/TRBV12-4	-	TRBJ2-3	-	CASSFRRDTQYF
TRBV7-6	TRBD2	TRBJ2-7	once	CASSLARGSGSEQYF
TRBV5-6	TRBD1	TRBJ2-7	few	CASSGDRDRLYEQYF
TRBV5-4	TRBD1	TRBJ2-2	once	CASSGNRGRAGELFF